This is a list of T cell receptor beta chains from one sample in a study of T cell responses to AZD1222 COVID-19 vaccine. The table came from immunoSEQ multiplex PCR; TCRdb's copy has only in-frame clones and leaves some out. The top ten clones hold around 7% of a sample with over 100,000 clones, just over 90% of them seen once. The material sequenced was peripheral blood, taken on day 0 of AZD1222 vaccination. Receptors originate from an adult in good health. Each CDR3 is given with its conserved first and last residue. D genes are given only for firm matches.

j_call v_call d_call cdr3_nt cdr3_aa
TRBJ2-1 TRBV9 TRBD2 TGTGCCAGCAGCCCCGGGGGGTCCGATGAGCAGTTCTTC CASSPGGSDEQFF
TRBJ1-2 TRBV19 NA TGTGCCAGTAGTATAGTAGGCAATGGCTACACCTTC CASSIVGNGYTF
TRBJ2-7 TRBV4-3 NA TGCGCCAGCAGCCAAGGGGGGTACCAGGGGTCCTACGAGCAGTACTTC CASSQGGYQGSYEQYF
TRBJ2-5 TRBV7-9 NA TGTGCCAGCAGCTTAATCCGCGACCAAGAGACCCAGTACTTC CASSLIRDQETQYF
TRBJ2-5 TRBV14 NA TGTGCCAGCAGCCAAGTTCGGGAGACCCAGTACTTC CASSQVRETQYF
TRBJ2-3 TRBV7-3 NA TGTGCCAGCAGCCAAAGGCGGGGTGGCACAGATACGCAGTATTTT CASSQRRGGTDTQYF
TRBJ2-1 TRBV28 NA TGTGCCAGCAGTTTGGGGGGTAGTAGGGCCTCCGATGAGCAGTTCTTC CASSLGGSRASDEQFF
TRBJ1-1 TRBV3-1/TRBV3-2 NA TGTGCCAGCAGCCAAGACGGGCCCAGGGAAGCTTTCTTT CASSQDGPREAFF
TRBJ2-2 TRBV19 NA TGTGCCAGTAATAGGCAGGGTAACACCGGGGAGCTGTTTTTT CASNRQGNTGELFF
TRBJ2-7 TRBV7-2 NA TGTGCCAGCAGCCCCGGGATTAATACCTACGAGCAGTACTTC CASSPGINTYEQYF
TRBJ2-1 TRBV9 TRBD2 TGTGCCAGCAGCGTCCCAATCAAGGGACTAGCGGGGGGGCTCGAAGACAATGAGCAGTTCTTC CASSVPIKGLAGGLEDNEQFF
TRBJ2-2 TRBV7-9 NA TGTGCCAGCAGCTTAGGGCTGGGAAACACCGGGGAGCTGTTTTTT CASSLGLGNTGELFF
TRBJ1-3 TRBV12-3/TRBV12-4 NA TGTGCCAGCAGTTTCCCGGGAAACACCATATATTTT CASSFPGNTIYF
TRBJ1-5 TRBV19 NA TGTGCCAGCACAGGGTCGGCGCAGCCCCAGCATTTT CASTGSAQPQHF